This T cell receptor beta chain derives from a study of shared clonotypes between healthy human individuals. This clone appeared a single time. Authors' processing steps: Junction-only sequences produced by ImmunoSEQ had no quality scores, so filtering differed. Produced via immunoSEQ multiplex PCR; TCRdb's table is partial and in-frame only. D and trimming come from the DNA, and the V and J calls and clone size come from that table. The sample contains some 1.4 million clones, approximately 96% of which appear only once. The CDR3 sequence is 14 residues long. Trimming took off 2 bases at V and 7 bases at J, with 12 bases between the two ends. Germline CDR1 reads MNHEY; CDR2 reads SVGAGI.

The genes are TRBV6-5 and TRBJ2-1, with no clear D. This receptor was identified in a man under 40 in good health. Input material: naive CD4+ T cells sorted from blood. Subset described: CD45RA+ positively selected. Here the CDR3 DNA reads TGTGCCAGCAGTTACGGGTCGGTCACGAATGAGCAGTTCTTC. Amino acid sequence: CASSYGSVTNEQFF.